Sequencing of this TCR beta chain was carried out in a study of beta chain features in type 1 diabetes. The authors took one heparinised blood draw, averaging roughly 120 mL, from each donor. The study, taken as a whole, reports: Type 1 diabetes patients showed a moderate but significant shortening of TCRB CDR3s in all four CD4+ subsets.

V shed 4 bases, J shed 7 bases, and the junction held 9 bases outside the gene matches. Germline CDR1 and CDR2: SGHRS and YFSETQ. The CDR3 runs to 16 residues. In regard to this clone: Its antigen remains unidentified. The same CDR3 can be traced to other DNA sequences in this sample.

cDNA synthesis used the whole RNA isolate, giving expressed TCRB sequences. This table comes from immunoSEQ multiplex PCR, and its TCRdb copy is limited to in-frame clones, with some not included. The sample yields roughly 150,000 clones, roughly 8% seen once. V gene TRBV5-1 combines with J gene TRBJ1-5; 12 bases line up with TRBD1. The sequenced material came from central memory CD4+ T cells from blood. The TCR originated in a woman in her 40s with type 1 diabetes. The CDR3 loop is CASSLDGTGGGQPQHF. CDR3 nucleotide sequence: TGCGCCAGCAGCCTGGATGGGACAGGGGGCGGCCAGCCCCAGCATTTT.